This T cell receptor beta chain appears in the sequencing data of a study of shared clonotypes between healthy human individuals. The CDR3 spans 15 residues. Trimming cost V 4 bases and J 1 base; bases outside gene matches: 5. CDR1 and CDR2 from the germline V gene are SGHDT and YYEEEE. This table comes from immunoSEQ multiplex PCR, and its TCRdb copy is limited to in-frame clones, with some not included. Of approximately 650,000 clones listed, roughly 95% are singletons. The naive CD8 subset, CD45RO-negative cells positively selected for CCR7, excluded terminally differentiated effector memory CD45RA+ cells.

This receptor was obtained from a woman under 40 in good health. This chain uses TRBV5-6 with TRBJ2-7; 10 bases align to TRBD1. The sequenced material came from naive CD8+ T cells sorted from blood. Here the CDR3 reads CASSRSGQGSYEQYF. DNA of the CDR3: TGTGCCAGCAGCCGATCGGGACAGGGGTCCTACGAGCAGTACTTC.